The clone carrying this TCR beta chain was found once. Its target is not known. Clones were sequenced by immunoSEQ multiplex PCR, and TCRdb holds only the in-frame ones, with some missing. The sample lists some 110,000 clones; 86% were seen once. Trimming left V 4 bases short and J 0 bases short, with 23 bases between. The CDR3 totals 20 residues. The data originate from a study of cytomegalovirus exposure and HLA in healthy donors. General observations from the study: Specific recognition of CMV antigens was confirmed in vitro for a few chains (all CMV-associated).

V is TRBV5-3 and J is TRBJ2-6; TRBD1 is a possible D gene (6 bases). Being an ORF, TRBV5-3 has a function that is uncertain. This receptor was identified in a man between 18 and 35 years old in good health and CMV-seronegative. The source material was PBMCs. The DNA for the CDR3 is TGTGCCAGAAGCAATCATCAGACCGGACAGTCGAGCTCTGGGGCCAACGTCCTGACTTTC. This encodes CARSNHQTGQSSSGANVLTF.